This T cell receptor (beta chain) was identified in a study of CD8 T cells in Susac syndrome. Random hexamers were used to reverse transcribe the RNA input (0.5 to 1 ug). Via MiXCR, TCRdb re-called the immunoSEQ multiplex PCR reads, giving one row per CDR3 protein. The repertoire holds about 150,000 distinct CDR3 sequences, about 94% seen once, with 0.2% to 0.25% in the top ten. This CDR3 has 12 amino acids. Trimming removed 11 bases from V and 5 bases from J; junction bases left unmatched: 3. Germline V CDR1 and CDR2: SNHLY, FYNNEI. Sequencing input: CD8+ T cells from PBMCs. This receptor was obtained from a human donor with multiple sclerosis. This rearrangement joins TRBV2 to TRBJ2-1; 10 nucleotides agree with TRBD2. Written as DNA, the CDR3 is TGTGCCGGGGGACTAGCGAACAATGAGCAGTTCTTC. Encoded protein: CAGGLANNEQFF.